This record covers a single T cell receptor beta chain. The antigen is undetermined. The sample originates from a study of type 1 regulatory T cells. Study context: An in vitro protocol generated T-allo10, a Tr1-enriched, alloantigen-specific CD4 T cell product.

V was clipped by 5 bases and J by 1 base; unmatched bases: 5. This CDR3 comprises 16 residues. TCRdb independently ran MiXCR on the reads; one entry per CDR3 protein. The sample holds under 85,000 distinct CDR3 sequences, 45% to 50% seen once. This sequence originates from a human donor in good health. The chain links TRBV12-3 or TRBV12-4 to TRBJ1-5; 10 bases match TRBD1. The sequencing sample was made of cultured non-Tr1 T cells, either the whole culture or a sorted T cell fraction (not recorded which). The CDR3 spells CASSPTGGQSNQPQHF. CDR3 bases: TGTGCCAGCAGTCCGACAGGGGGCCAGAGCAATCAGCCCCAGCATTTT.